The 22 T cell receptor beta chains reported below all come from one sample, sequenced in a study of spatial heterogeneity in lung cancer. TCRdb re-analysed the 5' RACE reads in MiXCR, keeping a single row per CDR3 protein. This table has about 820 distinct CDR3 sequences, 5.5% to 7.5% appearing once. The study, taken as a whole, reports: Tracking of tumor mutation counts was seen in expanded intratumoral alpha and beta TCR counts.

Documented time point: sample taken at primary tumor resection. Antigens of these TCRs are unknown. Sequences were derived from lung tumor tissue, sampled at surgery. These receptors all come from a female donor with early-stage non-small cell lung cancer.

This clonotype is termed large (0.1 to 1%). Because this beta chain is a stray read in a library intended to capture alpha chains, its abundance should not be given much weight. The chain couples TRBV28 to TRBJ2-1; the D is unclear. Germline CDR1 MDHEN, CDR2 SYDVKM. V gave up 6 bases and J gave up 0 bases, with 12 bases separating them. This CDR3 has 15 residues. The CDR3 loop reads CASSQEPLSYNEQFF. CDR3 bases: TGTGCCAGCAGCCAAGAGCCGCTCTCCTACAATGAGCAGTTCTTC.

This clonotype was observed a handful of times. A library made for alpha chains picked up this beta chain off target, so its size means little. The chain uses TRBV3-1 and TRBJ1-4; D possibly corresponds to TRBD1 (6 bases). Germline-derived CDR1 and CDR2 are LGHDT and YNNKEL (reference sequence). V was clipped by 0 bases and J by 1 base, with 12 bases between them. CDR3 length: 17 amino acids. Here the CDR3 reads CASSQDGTGRTNEKLFF. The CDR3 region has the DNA TGTGCCAGCAGCCAAGATGGTACAGGGCGAACTAATGAAAAACTGTTTTTT.

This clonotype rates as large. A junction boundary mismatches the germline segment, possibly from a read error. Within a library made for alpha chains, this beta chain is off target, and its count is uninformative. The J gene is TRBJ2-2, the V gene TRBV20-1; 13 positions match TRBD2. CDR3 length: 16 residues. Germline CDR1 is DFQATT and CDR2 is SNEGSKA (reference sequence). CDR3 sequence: CSARQTSGRAPGEPFF. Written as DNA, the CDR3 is TGCAGTGCTAGACAAACTAGCGGGAGGGCCCCCGGGGAGCCGTTTTTT.

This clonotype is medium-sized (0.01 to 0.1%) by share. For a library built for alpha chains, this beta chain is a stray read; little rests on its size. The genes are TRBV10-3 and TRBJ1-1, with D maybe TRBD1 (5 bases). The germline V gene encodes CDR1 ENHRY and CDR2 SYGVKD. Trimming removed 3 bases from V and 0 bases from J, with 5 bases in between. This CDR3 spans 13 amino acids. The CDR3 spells CAISDRVNTEAFF. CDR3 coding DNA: TGTGCCATCAGTGACAGGGTGAACACTGAAGCTTTCTTT.

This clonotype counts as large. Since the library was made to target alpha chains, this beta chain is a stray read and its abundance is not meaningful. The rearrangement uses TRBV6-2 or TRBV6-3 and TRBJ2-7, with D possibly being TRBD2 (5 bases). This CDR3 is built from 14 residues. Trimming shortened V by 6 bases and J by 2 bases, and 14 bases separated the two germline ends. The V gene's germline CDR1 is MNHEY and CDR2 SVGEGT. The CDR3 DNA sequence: TGTGCCAGCAGGGACTCCGGGGTTACCTACGAGCAGTACTTC. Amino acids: CASRDSGVTYEQYF.

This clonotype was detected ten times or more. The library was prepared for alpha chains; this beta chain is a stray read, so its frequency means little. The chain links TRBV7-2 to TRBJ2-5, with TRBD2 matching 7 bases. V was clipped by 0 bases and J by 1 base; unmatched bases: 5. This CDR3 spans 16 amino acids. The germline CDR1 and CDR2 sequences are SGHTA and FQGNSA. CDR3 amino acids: CASSLAWGGIQETQYF. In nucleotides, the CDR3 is TGTGCCAGCAGCTTAGCGTGGGGGGGGATCCAAGAGACCCAGTACTTC.

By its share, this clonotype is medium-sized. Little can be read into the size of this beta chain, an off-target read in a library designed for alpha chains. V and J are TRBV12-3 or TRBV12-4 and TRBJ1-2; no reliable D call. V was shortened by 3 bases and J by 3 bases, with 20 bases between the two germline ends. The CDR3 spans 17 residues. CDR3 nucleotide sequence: TGTGCCAGCAGTTTGAGACGGTGGGATGATCGGGACTATGGCTACACCTTC. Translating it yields CASSLRRWDDRDYGYTF.

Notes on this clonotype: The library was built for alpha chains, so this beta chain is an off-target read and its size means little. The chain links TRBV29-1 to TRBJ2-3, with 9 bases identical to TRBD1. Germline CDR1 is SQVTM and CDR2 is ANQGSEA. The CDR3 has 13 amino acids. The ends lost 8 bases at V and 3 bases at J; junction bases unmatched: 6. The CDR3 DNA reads TGCAGCTCACGACAGGGGGGGACAGATACGCAGTATTTT. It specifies CSSRQGGTDTQYF.

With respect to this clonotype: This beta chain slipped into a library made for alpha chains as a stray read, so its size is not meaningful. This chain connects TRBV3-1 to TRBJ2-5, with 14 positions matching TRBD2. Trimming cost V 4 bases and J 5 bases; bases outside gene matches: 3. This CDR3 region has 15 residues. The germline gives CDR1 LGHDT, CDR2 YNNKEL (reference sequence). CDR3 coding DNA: TGTGCCAGCAGCCCGACTAGCGGGGGGGTCGAGACCCAGTACTTC. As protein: CASSPTSGGVETQYF.

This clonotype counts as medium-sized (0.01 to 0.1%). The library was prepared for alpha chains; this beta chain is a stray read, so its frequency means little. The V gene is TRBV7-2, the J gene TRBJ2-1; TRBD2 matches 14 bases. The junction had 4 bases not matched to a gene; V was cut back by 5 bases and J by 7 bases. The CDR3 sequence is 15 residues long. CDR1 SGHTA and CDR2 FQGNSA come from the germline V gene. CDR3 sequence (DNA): TGTGCCAGCAGCCAAGGACTAGCGGGAGGTAATGAGCAGTTCTTC. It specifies CASSQGLAGGNEQFF.

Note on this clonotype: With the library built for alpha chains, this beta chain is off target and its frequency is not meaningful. DNA of the CDR3: TGTACCAGCAGCTTGGACAGGGGCCCTTACGAGCAGTACTTC. This encodes CTSSLDRGPYEQYF. The V call is TRBV7-2, the J call TRBJ2-7; TRBD1 matches at 9 bases. CDR1 is SGHTA and CDR2 is FQGNSA in the germline V gene. The CDR3 has 14 residues. Trimming cost V 3 bases and J 4 bases; bases outside gene matches: 4.

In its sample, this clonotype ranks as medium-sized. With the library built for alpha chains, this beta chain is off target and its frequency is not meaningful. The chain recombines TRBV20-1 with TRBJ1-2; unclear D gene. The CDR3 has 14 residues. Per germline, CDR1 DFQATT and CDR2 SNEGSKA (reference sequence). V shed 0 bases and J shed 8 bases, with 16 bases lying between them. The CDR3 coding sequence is TGCAGTGCTAGAGATCACGGTTCTTCAGGCGGCTACACCTTC. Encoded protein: CSARDHGSSGGYTF.

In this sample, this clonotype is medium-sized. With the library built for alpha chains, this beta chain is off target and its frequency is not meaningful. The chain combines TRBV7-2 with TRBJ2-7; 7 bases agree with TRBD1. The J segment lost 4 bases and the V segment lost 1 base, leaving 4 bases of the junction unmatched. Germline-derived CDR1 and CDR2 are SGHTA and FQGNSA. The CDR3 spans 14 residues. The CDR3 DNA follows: TGTGCCAGCAGCTTAGGACAGGGTGGGTACGAGCAGTACTTC. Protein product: CASSLGQGGYEQYF.

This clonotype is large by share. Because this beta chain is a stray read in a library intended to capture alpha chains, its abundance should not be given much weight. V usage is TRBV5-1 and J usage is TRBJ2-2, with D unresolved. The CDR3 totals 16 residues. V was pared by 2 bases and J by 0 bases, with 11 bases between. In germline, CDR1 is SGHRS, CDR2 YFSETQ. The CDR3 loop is CASSFQTAPNTGELFF. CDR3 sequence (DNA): TGCGCCAGCAGCTTCCAAACTGCGCCGAACACCGGGGAGCTGTTTTTT.

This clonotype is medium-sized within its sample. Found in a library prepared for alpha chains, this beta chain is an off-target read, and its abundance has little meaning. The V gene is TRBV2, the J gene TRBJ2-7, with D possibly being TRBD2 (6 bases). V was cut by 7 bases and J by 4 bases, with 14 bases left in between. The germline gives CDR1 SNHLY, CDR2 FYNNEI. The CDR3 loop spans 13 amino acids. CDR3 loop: CASTGGVGYEQYF. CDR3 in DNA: TGTGCCAGCACCGGGGGTGTCGGGTACGAGCAGTACTTC. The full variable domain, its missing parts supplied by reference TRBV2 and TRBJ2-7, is EPEVTQTPSHQVTQMGQEVILRCVPISNHLYFYWYRQILGQKVEFLVSFYNNEISEKSEIFDDQFSVERPDGSNFTLKIRSTKLEDSAMYFCASTGGVGYEQYFGPGTRLTVT.

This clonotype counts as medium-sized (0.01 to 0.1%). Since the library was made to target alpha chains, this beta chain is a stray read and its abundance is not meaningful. The CDR3 loop reads CASSYQTGANTGELFF. The CDR3 DNA follows: TGTGCCAGCAGTTACCAGACGGGGGCGAACACCGGGGAGCTGTTTTTT. The chain joins TRBV6-5 to TRBJ2-2; D possibly corresponds to TRBD2 (6 bases). Trimming removed 2 bases from V and 0 bases from J, with 10 bases in between. Germline CDR1 and CDR2: MNHEY and SVGAGI. This CDR3 is built from 16 residues.

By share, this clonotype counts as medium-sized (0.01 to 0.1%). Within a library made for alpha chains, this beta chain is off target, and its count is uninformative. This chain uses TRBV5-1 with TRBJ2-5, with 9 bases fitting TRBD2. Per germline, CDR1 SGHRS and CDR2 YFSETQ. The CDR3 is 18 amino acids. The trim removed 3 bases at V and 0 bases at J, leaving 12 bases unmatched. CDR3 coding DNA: TGCGCCAGCAGCTCCCAGGGTAGCGGGGGTCTAAACCAAGAGACCCAGTACTTC. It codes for CASSSQGSGGLNQETQYF.

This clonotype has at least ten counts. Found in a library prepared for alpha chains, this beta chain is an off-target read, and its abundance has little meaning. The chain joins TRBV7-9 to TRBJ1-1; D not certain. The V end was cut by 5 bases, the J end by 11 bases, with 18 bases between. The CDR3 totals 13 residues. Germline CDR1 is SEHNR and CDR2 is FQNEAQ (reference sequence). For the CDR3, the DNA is TGTGCCAGCAGCCCCTACCCGACGGAGGCCGCTTTCTTT. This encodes CASSPYPTEAAFF.

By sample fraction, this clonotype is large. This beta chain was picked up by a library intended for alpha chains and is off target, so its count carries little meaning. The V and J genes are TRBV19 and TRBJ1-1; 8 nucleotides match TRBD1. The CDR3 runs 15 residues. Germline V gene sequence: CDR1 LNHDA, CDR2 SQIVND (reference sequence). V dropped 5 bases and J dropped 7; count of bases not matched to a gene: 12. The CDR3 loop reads CASSPRDRMSGEAFF. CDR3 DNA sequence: TGTGCCAGTAGTCCACGGGACAGGATGAGCGGTGAAGCTTTCTTT.

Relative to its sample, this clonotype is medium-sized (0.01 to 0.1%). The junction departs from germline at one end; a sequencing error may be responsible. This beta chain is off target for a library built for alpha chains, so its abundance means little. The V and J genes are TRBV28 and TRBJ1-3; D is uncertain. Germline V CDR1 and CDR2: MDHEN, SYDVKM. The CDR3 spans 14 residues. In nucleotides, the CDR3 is TGTGTCAGCGCGCGCCCGGACTCTGGAAACACCATATATTTT. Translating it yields CVSARPDSGNTIYF.

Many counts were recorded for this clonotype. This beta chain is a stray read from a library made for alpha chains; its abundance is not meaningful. CDR3 loop: CASSRGENIQYF. Written as DNA, the CDR3 is TGTGCCAGCAGCCGCGGGGAAAACATTCAGTACTTC. The gene calls are TRBV7-9 and TRBJ2-4, with D possibly matching TRBD2 (6 bases). CDR1 and CDR2 (germline): SEHNR, FQNEAQ (reference sequence). Trimming took off 5 bases at V and 5 bases at J, with 7 bases between the two ends. This CDR3 region has 12 residues. The variable domain in full, completed from reference TRBV7-9 and TRBJ2-4, reads DTGVSQNPRHKITKRGQNVTFRCDPISEHNRLYWYRQTLGQGPEFLTYFQNEAQLEKSRLLSDRFSAERPKGSFSTLEIQRTEQGDSAMYLCASSRGENIQYFGAGTRLSVL.

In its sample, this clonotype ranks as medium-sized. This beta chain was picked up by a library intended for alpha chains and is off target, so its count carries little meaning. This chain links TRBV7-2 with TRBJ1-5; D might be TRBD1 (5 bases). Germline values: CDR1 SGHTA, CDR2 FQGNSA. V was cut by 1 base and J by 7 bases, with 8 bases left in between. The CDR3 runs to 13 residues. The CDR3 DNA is TGTGCCAGCAGCTTAGTAGAGGGGCAGCCCCAGCATTTT. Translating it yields CASSLVEGQPQHF.